Listed below are T cell receptor beta chains from one sample, sequenced in a study of T-cell reconstitution after alpha-beta-depleted transplantation in children. A single record per CDR3 protein comes from TCRdb applying MiXCR to the PCR reads. The sample yields some 550,000 distinct CDR3 sequences, 18% seen once. The material was PBMCs from the stem cell graft donor, obtained from the stem cell graft. The receptors stem from a human donor who donated a stem cell graft to a child with acute lymphoblastic leukemia. CDR3s include the opening cysteine and the closing phenylalanine or tryptophan. Each record gives: clone size, D gene, J gene, V gene, CDR3 DNA, CDR3 protein. D genes are given only for firm matches. The size entry is marked missing in some rows and otherwise reads once, few, many or a size class.

NA NA TRBJ1-1 TRBV24-1 TGTGCCACCAGTGGAGCTGGGGACACTGAAGCTTTCTTT CATSGAGDTEAFF
many TRBD2 TRBJ2-3 TRBV7-8 TGTGCCAGCAGTGGACTAGCGGGAGAGTCTACAGATACGCAGTATTTT CASSGLAGESTDTQYF
NA TRBD2 TRBJ2-3 TRBV12-3/TRBV12-4 TGTGCCAGCAGCCCTAGCGGGAGGGCAGGAGATACGCAGTATTTT CASSPSGRAGDTQYF
NA TRBD2 TRBJ2-3 TRBV11-1 TGTGCCAGCAGCCCCGCCGGGACTAGCGGGAGGGCCTCGGATACGCAGTATTTT CASSPAGTSGRASDTQYF
NA TRBD1 TRBJ1-1 TRBV27 TGTGCCCGCAGTCCCTGGGGTATAACGACAGGGGGCGGAGATGAAGCTTTCTTT CARSPWGITTGGGDEAFF
few TRBD1 TRBJ2-7 TRBV5-6 TGTGCCAGCAGCTTGACCGGGACAGGGGGCTACCACGAGCAGTACTTC CASSLTGTGGYHEQYF
few TRBD1 TRBJ2-3 TRBV7-6 TGTGCCAGCAGCTTGCCGGGACAGGGGGCAGAAGATACGCAGTATTTT CASSLPGQGAEDTQYF
NA TRBD2 TRBJ2-7 TRBV29-1 TGCAGCGCATCACCGGGGGGGTACGAGCAGTACTTC CSASPGGYEQYF
NA NA TRBJ2-1 TRBV6-6 TGTGCCAGCGGACCAGGGAATGAGCAGTTCTTC CASGPGNEQFF
NA NA TRBJ2-7 TRBV12-3/TRBV12-4 TGTGCCAGCAGTTTATCGCGGCAGACCTACTCCTACGAGCAGTACTTC CASSLSRQTYSYEQYF
NA TRBD2 TRBJ2-1 TRBV7-2 TGTGCCAGCAGCTCCCCGGATAGCGGGAGCGCGGACAATGAGCAGTTCTTC CASSSPDSGSADNEQFF
few TRBD2 TRBJ2-5 TRBV9 TGTGCCAGCAGCGTAGGGAGCGGGAGGGCCCGAGAGACCCAGTACTTC CASSVGSGRARETQYF
few NA TRBJ1-2 TRBV7-3 TGTGCCAGCAGCAGTTCTGCAGGGGTGGTAGGCTACACCTTC CASSSSAGVVGYTF
NA TRBD2 TRBJ2-1 TRBV18 TGTGCCAGCTCACCGAGACTAGCGGGAGACCACAATGAGCAGTTCTTC CASSPRLAGDHNEQFF
NA NA TRBJ1-4 TRBV13 TGTGCCAGCAGTGCCTTGGGTAATGAAAAACTGTTTTTT CASSALGNEKLFF
NA TRBD2 TRBJ2-3 TRBV5-1 TGCGCCAGCAGCTTGCTAGGACTAGCGGGAGACACAGATACGCAGTATTTT CASSLLGLAGDTDTQYF
NA NA TRBJ2-6 TRBV5-1 TGCGCCAGCAGCTTGGCCACAAGTGGGGCCAACGTCCTGACTTTC CASSLATSGANVLTF
few TRBD2 TRBJ2-1 TRBV15 TGTGCCACCAGCAGCGGGGGGACTAGCGGATACAATGAGCAGTTCTTC CATSSGGTSGYNEQFF
few NA TRBJ1-2 TRBV11-2 TGTGCCAGCAGCTCGCCCCGACAGCCGGCTAGGGGCTACACCTTC CASSSPRQPARGYTF
NA TRBD2 TRBJ2-5 TRBV2 TGTGCCAGCAGCCCTGTTGCGGGGGTAACCCAGTACTTC CASSPVAGVTQYF
few TRBD1 TRBJ2-1 TRBV5-1 TGCGCCAGCCAAGCCGGGACAGGGAACAATGAGCAGTTCTTC CASQAGTGNNEQFF
NA TRBD1 TRBJ2-1 TRBV28 TGTGCCAGCAGTCCCTACCGGGACAGGGTTTTC CASSPYRDRVF
NA NA TRBJ2-7 TRBV7-2 TGTGCCAGCAGCTTAGCAGGGGGAGGGGCCTTATACGAGCAGTACTTC CASSLAGGGALYEQYF
NA TRBD2 TRBJ2-2 TRBV20-1 TGCAGTGCTAGAGCCTTTCTAGCGGGCACCGGGGAGCTGTTTTTT CSARAFLAGTGELFF
NA TRBD2 TRBJ2-1 TRBV25-1 TGTGCCAGCAGTGAATCTGCGCGGGAGCGATTCTACAATGAGCAGTTCTTC CASSESARERFYNEQFF
few NA TRBJ2-7 TRBV20-1 TGCAGTGCTAGTACAGGGCCCACCTACGAGCAGTACTTC CSASTGPTYEQYF